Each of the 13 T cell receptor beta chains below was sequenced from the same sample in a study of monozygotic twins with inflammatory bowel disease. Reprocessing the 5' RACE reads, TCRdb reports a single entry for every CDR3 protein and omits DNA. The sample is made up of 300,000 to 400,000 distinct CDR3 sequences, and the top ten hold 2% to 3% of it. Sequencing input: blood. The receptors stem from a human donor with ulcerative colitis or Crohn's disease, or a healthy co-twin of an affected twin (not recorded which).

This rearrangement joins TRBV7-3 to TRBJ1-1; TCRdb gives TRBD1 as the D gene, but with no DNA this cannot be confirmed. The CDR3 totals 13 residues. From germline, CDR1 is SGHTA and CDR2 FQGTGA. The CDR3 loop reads CASSLDPGTEAFF.

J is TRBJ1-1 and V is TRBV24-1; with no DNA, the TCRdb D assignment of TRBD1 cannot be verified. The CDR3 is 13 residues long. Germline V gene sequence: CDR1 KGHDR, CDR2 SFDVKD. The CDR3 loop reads CATSDGWGPEAFF.

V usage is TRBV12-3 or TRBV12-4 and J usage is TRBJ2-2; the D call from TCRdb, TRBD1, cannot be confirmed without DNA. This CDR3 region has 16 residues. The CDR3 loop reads CASRQEGARGTGELFF.

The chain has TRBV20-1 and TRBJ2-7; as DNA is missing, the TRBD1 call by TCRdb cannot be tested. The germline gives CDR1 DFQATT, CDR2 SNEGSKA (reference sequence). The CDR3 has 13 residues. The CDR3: CRQVSGGWAEQYF.

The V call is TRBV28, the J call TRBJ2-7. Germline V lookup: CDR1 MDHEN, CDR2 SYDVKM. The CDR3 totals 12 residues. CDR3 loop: CASSFHTWEQYF.

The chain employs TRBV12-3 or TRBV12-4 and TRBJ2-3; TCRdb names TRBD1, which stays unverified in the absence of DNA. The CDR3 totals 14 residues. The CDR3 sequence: CASSHGGSTDTQYF.

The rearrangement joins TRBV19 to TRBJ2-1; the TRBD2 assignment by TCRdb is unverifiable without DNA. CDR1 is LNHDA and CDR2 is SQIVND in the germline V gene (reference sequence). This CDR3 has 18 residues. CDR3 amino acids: CASSMRQWFPDTAGEQFF.

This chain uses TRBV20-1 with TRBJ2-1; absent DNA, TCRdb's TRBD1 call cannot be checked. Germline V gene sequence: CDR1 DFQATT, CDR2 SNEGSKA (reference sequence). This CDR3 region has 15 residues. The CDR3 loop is CSARESGNGYNEQFF.

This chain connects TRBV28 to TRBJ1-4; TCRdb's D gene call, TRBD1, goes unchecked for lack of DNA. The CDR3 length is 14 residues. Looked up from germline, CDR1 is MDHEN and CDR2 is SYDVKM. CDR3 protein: CASSRTGTEEKLFF.

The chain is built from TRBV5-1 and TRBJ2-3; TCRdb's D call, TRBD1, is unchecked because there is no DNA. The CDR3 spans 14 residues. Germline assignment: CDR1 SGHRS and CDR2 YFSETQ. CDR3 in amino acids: CASSFSGNQDTQYF.

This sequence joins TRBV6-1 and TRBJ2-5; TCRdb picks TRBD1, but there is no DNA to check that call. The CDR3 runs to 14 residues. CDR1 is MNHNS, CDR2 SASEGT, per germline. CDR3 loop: CASSLGQAFETQYF.

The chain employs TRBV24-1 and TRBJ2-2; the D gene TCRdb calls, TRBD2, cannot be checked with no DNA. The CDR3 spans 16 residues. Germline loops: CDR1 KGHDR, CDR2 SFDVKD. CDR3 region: CATSDRSGGNTGELFF.

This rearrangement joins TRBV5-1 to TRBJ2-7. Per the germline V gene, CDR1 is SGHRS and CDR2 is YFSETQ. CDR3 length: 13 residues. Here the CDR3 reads CASGTAEAYEQYF. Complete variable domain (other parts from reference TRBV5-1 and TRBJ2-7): KAGVTQTPRYLIKTRGQQVTLSCSPISGHRSVSWYQQTPGQGLQFLFEYFSETQRNKGNFPGRFSGRQFSNSRSEMNVSTLELGDSALYLCASGTAEAYEQYFGPGTRLTVT.